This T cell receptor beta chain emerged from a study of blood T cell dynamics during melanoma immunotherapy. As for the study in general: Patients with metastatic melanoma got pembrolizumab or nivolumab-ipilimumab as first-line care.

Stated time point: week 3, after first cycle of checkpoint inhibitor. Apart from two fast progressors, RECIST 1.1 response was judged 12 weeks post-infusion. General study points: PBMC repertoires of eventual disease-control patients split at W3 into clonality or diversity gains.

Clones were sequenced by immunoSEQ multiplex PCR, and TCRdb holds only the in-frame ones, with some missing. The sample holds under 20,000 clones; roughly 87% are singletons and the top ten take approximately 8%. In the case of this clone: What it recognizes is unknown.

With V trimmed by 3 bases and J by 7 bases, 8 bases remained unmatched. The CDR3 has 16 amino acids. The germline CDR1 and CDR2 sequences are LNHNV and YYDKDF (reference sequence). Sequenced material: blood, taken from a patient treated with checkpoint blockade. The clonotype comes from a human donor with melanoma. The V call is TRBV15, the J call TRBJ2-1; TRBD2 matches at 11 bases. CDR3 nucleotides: TGTGCCACCAGCAGCGGGACTAGCGGTCTGGGGAATGAGCAGTTCTTC. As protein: CATSSGTSGLGNEQFF. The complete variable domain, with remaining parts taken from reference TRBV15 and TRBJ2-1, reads DAMVIQNPRYQVTQFGKPVTLSCSQTLNHNVMYWYQQKSSQAPKLLFHYYDKDFNNEADTPDNFQSRRPNTSFCFLDIRSPGLGDTAMYLCATSSGTSGLGNEQFFGPGTRLTVL.